The clone carrying this T cell receptor (beta chain) was seen only a few times. TCRdb itself ran the 5' RACE reads through MiXCR, one entry per CDR3 protein. Here the sample spans about 62,000 distinct CDR3 sequences, around 30% being singletons. The clonotype originates from a female donor with breast cancer. Specimen: tumor-infiltrating naive CD4+ T cells sorted from the breast tumor. Subset: naive CD4+ T cells, CD4+CD45RA+CD25-.

The CDR3 DNA reads as TGTGCCAGCAGTGAAGCGCAGGGTTGGGACTGTGGCTACACCTTC. It specifies CASSEAQGWDCGYTF. V usage is TRBV6-1 and J usage is TRBJ1-2, with D possibly being TRBD1 (5 bases). The CDR3 contains 15 residues. V was trimmed by 0 bases and J by 7 bases, leaving 15 bases between them. Germline V gene lookup returns CDR1 MNHNS and CDR2 SASEGT.